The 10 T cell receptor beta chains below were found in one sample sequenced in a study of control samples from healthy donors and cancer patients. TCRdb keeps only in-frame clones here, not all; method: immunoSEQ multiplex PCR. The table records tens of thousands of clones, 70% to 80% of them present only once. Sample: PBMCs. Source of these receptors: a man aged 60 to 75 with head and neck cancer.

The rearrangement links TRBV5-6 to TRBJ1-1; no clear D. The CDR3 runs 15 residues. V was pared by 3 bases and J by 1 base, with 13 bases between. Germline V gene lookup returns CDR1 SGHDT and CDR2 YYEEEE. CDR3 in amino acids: CASSSTWATNTEAFF. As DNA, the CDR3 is TGTGCCAGCAGCTCGACGTGGGCCACGAACACTGAAGCTTTCTTT.

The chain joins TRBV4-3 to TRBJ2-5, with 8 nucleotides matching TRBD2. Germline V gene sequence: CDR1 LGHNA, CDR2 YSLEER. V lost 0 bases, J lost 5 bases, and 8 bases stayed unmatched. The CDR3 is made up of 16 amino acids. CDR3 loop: CASSQDSGRSWETQYF. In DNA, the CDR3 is TGCGCCAGCAGCCAAGACAGCGGGAGATCCTGGGAGACCCAGTACTTC.

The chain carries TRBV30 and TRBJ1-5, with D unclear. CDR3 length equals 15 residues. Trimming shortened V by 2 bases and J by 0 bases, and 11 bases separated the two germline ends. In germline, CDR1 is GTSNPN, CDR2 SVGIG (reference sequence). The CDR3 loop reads CAWSLRSYSNQPQHF. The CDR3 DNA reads TGTGCCTGGAGTCTACGGAGCTATAGCAATCAGCCCCAGCATTTT. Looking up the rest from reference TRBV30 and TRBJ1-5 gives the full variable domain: SQTIHQWPATLVQPVGSPLSLECTVEGTSNPNLYWYRQAAGRGLQLLFYSVGIGQISSEVPQNLSASRPQDRQFILSSKKLLLSDSGFYLCAWSLRSYSNQPQHFGDGTRLSIL.

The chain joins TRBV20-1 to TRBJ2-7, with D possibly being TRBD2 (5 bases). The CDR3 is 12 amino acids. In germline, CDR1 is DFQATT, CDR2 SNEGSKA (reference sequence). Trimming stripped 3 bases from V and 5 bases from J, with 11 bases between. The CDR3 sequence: CSASPGLNEQYF. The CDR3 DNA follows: TGCAGTGCTAGTCCGGGGTTAAACGAGCAGTACTTC.

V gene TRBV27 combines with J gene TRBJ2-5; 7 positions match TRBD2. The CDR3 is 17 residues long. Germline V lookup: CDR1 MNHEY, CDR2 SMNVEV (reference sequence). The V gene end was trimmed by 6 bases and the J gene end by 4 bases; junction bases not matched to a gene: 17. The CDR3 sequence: CASRETAGPPLGETQYF. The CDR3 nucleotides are TGTGCCAGCAGGGAGACAGCGGGACCTCCTTTGGGAGAGACCCAGTACTTC.

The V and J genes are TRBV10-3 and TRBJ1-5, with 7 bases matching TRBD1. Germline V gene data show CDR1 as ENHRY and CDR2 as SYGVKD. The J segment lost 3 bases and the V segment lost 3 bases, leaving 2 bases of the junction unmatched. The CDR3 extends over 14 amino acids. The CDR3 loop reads CAISEGQVNQPQHF. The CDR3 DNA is TGTGCCATCAGTGAAGGACAGGTCAATCAGCCCCAGCATTTT.

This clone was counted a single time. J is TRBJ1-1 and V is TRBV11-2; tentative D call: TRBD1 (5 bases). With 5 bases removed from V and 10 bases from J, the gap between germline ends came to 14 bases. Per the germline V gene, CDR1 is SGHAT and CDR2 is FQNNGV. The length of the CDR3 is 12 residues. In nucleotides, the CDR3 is TGTGCCAGCAGCGCCAGGCGGGGGGGAGCTTTCTTT. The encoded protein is CASSARRGGAFF.

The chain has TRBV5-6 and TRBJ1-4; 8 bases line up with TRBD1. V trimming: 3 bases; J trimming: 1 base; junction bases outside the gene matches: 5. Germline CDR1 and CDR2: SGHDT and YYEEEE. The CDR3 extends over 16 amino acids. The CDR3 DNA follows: TGTGCCAGCAGCTCCCAACAGGGGGTAACTAATGAAAAACTGTTTTTT. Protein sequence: CASSSQQGVTNEKLFF.

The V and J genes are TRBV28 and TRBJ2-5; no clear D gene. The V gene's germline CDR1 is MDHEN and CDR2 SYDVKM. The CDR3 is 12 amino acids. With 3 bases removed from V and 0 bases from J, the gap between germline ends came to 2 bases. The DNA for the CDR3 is TGTGCCAGCAGTTTTTACCAAGAGACCCAGTACTTC. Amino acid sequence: CASSFYQETQYF.

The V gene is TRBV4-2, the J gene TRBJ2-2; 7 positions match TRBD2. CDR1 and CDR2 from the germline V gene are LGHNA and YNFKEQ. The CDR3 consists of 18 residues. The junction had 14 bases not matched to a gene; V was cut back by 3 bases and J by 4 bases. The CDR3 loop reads CASSQRADGLEGTGELFF. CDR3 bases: TGTGCCAGCAGCCAGAGGGCGGACGGACTAGAGGGCACCGGGGAGCTGTTTTTT.